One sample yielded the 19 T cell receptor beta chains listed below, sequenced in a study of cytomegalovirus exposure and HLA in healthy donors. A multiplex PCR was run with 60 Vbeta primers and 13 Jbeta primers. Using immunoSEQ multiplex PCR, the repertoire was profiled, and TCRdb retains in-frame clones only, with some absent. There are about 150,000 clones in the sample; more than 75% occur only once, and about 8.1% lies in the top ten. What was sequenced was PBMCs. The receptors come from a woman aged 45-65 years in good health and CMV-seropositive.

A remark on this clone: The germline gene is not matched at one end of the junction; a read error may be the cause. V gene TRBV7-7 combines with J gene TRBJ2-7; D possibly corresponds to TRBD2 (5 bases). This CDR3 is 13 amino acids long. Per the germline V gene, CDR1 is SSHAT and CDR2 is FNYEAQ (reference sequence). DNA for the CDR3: TGTGCTAGCAGCTTGGACGGACTTTCTCGGCAGTACTTC. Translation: CASSLDGLSRQYF.

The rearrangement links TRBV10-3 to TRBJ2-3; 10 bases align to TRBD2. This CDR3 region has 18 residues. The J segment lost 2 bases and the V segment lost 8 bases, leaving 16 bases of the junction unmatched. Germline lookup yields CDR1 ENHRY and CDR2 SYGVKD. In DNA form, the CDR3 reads TGTGCCATCGCTTCCCGGCTAGCGGGAGAGGTTGCCACAGATACGCAGTATTTT. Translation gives CAIASRLAGEVATDTQYF.

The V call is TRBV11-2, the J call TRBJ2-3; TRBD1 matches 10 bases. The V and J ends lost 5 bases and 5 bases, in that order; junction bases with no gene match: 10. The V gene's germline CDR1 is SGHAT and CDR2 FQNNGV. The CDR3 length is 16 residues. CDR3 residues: CASSIRQGASRDTQYF. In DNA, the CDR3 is TGTGCCAGCAGCATCAGACAGGGGGCTTCGCGAGATACGCAGTATTTT.

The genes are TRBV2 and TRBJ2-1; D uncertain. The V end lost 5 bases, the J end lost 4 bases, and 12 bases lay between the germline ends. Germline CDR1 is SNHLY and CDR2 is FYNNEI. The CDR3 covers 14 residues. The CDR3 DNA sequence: TGTGCCAGCAGTTCTTTTCAGGTTTACAATGAGCAGTTCTTC. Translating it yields CASSSFQVYNEQFF.

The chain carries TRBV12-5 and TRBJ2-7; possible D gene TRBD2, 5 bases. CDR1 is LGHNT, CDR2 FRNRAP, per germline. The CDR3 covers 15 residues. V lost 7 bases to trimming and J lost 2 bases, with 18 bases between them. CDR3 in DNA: TGTGCTAGTGCGGAAGGGAGTGATGTTCCCTACGAGCAGTACTTC. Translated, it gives CASAEGSDVPYEQYF.

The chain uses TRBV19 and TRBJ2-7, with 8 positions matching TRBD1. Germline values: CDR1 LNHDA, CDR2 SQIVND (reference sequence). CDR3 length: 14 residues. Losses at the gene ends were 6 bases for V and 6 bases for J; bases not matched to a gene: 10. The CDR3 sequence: CASSPGGSRGEQYF. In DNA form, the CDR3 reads TGTGCCAGTAGCCCAGGGGGCTCGAGAGGCGAGCAGTACTTC.

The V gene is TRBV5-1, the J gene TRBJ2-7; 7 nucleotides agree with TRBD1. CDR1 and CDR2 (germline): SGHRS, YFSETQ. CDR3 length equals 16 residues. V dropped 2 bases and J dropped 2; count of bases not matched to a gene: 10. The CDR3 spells CASSFGTASLAYEQYF. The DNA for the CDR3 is TGCGCCAGCAGCTTTGGGACAGCCTCGCTAGCCTACGAGCAGTACTTC.

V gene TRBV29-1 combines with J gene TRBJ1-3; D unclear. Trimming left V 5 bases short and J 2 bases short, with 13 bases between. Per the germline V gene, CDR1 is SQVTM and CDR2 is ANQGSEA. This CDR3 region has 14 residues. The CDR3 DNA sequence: TGCAGCGTTCAAACGGGATCCACTGGAAACACCATATATTTT. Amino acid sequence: CSVQTGSTGNTIYF.

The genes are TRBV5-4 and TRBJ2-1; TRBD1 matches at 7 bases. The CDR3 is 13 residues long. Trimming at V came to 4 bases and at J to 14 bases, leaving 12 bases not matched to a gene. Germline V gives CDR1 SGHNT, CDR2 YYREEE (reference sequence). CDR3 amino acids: CASSPETRGTEFF. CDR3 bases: TGTGCCAGCAGCCCGGAGACCAGGGGGACGGAGTTCTTC.

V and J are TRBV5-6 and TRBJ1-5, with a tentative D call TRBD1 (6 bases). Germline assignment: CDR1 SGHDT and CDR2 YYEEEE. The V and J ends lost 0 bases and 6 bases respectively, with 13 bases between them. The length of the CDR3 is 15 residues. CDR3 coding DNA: TGTGCCAGCAGCTTGGACGGGGGGCTGGGTCAGCCCCAGCATTTT. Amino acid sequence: CASSLDGGLGQPQHF.

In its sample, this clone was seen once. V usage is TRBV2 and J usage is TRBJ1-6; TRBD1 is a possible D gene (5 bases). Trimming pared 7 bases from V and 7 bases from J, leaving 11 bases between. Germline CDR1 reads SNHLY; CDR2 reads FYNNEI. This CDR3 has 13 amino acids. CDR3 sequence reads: CASTMGLNSPLHF. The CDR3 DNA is TGTGCCAGCACGATGGGACTAAATTCACCCCTCCACTTT.

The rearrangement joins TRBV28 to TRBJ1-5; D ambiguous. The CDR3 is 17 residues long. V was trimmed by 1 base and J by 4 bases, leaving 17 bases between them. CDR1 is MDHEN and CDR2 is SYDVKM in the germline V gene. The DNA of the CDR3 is TGTGCCAGCAGTTTATATCCAGCCGACTCTTTTAATCAGCCCCAGCATTTT. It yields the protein CASSLYPADSFNQPQHF.

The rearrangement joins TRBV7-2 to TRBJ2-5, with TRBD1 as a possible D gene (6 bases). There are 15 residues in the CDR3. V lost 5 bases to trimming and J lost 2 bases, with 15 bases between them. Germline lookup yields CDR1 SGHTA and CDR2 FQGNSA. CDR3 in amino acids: CASSPGDVVQETQYF. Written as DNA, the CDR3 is TGTGCCAGCAGCCCAGGGGACGTAGTTCAAGAGACCCAGTACTTC.

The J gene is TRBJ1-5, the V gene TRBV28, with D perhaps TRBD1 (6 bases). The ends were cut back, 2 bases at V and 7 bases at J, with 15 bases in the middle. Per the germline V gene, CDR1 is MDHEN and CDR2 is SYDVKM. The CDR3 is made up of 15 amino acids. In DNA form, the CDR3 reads TGTGCCAGCAGTTTACGGACAGTAATCGAACAGCCCCAGCATTTT. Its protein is CASSLRTVIEQPQHF. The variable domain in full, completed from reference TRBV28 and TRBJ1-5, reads DVKVTQSSRYLVKRTGEKVFLECVQDMDHENMFWYRQDPGLGLRLIYFSYDVKMKEKGDIPEGYSVSREKKERFSLILESASTNQTSMYLCASSLRTVIEQPQHFGDGTRLSIL.

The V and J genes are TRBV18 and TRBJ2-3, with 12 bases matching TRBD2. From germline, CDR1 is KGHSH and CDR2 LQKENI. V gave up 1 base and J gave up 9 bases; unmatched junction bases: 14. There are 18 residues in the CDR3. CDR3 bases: TGTGCCAGCTCACCACTTCCCCAAAAGGGACTAGCGGGTCCGACGCAGTATTTT. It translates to CASSPLPQKGLAGPTQYF.

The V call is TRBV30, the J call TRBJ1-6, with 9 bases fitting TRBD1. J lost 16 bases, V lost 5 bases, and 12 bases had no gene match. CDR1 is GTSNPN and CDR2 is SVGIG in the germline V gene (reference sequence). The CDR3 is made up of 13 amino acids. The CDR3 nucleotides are TGTGCCTGGGCCGGGACAGGGCCTTCGTCTCTCCACTTT. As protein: CAWAGTGPSSLHF.

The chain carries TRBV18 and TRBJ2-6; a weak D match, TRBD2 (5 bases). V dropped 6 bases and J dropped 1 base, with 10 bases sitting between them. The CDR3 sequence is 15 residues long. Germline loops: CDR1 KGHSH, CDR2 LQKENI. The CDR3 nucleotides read TGTGCCAGCTCCGGCGGGCGGTCTGGGGCCAACGTCCTGACTTTC. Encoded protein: CASSGGRSGANVLTF.

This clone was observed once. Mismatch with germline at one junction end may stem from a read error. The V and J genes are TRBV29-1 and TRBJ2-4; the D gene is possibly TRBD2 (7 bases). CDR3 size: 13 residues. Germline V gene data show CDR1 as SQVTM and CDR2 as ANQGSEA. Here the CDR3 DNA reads TGCAGCGCGGGGGGCCAAGCCAAAAACAGTCAGTACTTC. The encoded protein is CSAGGQAKNSQYF.

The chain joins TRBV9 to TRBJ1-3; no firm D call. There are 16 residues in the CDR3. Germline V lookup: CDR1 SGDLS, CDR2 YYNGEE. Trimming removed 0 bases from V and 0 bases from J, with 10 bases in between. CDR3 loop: CASSVGGQYSGNTIYF. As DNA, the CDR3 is TGTGCCAGCAGCGTAGGAGGGCAGTACTCTGGAAACACCATATATTTT.